These T cell receptor beta chains were read from a single sample in a study of Ad26.COV2.S vaccination and SARS-CoV-2 variants. Data came from immunoSEQ multiplex PCR; TCRdb stores just in-frame clones and leaves some out. Of 300,000 to 400,000 clones listed, around 90% are singletons. The sample consisted of peripheral blood, taken after recovery from COVID-19. Source of these receptors: a human donor who had recovered from COVID-19. Each CDR3 is given with its conserved first and last residue. The order of the fields is V gene, J gene, D gene, CDR3 length, CDR3 DNA, CDR3 protein. A D gene is named only where the DNA matches it firmly.

TRBV7-2,TRBJ2-3,NA,13,TGTGCCAGCAGCTTCCCGAACACAGATACGCAGTATTTT,CASSFPNTDTQYF
TRBV2,TRBJ2-7,NA,15,TGTGCCAGCAGTACCCAGGGGTCCTCCTTCAACGAGCAGTACTTC,CASSTQGSSFNEQYF
TRBV11-2,TRBJ1-6,TRBD1,15,TGTGCCAGCAGCCCGTGGACAGGACGATCCTCACCCCTCCACTTT,CASSPWTGRSSPLHF
TRBV18,TRBJ1-1,TRBD1,12,TGTGCCAGCGACAGGGAGAACACTGAAGCTTTCTTT,CASDRENTEAFF
TRBV7-8,TRBJ2-1,NA,11,TGTGCCAGCAGCGGGGCGGGGGAGCAGTTCTTC,CASSGAGEQFF
TRBV7-2,TRBJ1-5,NA,15,TGTGCCAGCAGCTCCCCGGGGGGGGGCAATCAGCCCCAGCATTTT,CASSSPGGGNQPQHF
TRBV7-3,TRBJ1-3,TRBD1,16,TGTGCCAGCAGCCAAACAGGGGGCTTGGCTGGAAACACCATATATTTT,CASSQTGGLAGNTIYF
TRBV6-2/TRBV6-3,TRBJ1-5,TRBD1,15,TGTGCCAGCAGTTCGACAGGGGTCCAGAATCAGCCCCAGCATTTT,CASSSTGVQNQPQHF
TRBV3-1/TRBV3-2,TRBJ1-2,NA,12,TGTGCCAGCAGCCAAGATGGGGGTGGCTACACCTTC,CASSQDGGGYTF
TRBV25-1,TRBJ2-7,NA,12,TGTGCCAGCAGTTCGTTTAGGAACGAGCAGTACTTC,CASSSFRNEQYF
TRBV19,TRBJ2-1,TRBD2,16,TGTGCCAGTAGTATATTTGCTAGCGGGGCATACAATGAGCAGTTCTTC,CASSIFASGAYNEQFF
TRBV10-2,TRBJ2-7,TRBD1,14,TGCGCCAGCAGTGTACAGGGGGGCTCCTACGAGCAGTACTTC,CASSVQGGSYEQYF
TRBV7-2,TRBJ2-4,TRBD1,15,TGTGCCAGCAGCTTAGTCCTCACAGGGGGAAACATTCAGTACTTC,CASSLVLTGGNIQYF
TRBV5-1,TRBJ2-7,NA,14,TGCGCCAGCAGCTTGAGCCAGGCCCCTGACGAGCAGTACTTC,CASSLSQAPDEQYF
TRBV2,TRBJ1-2,NA,15,TGTGCCAGCAGAAGAAGAAGGGGCACTAACTATGGCTACACCTTC,CASRRRRGTNYGYTF
TRBV7-2,TRBJ2-3,TRBD2,16,TGTGCCAGCAGCCCCCGGACTAGCGGAGGCACAGATACGCAGTATTTT,CASSPRTSGGTDTQYF